What follows is one TCR beta chain and its context. Through a sample-barcoded 5' primer and a J-beta primer mix, a second PCR was run for roughly 6 to 11 cycles. TCRdb independently ran MiXCR on the 5' RACE reads; one entry per CDR3 protein. The data hold fewer than 600,000 distinct CDR3 sequences, with over 25% observed a single time. The data originate from a study of blood T cells in healthy people across ages. The germline gives CDR1 SGHRS, CDR2 YFSETQ. The CDR3 spans 17 residues. V gave up 3 bases and J gave up 1 base; unmatched junction bases: 4. A further study also used this sample, focusing on T cells of mothers and their children.

The receptor was isolated from a boy aged 2-15 years in good health. Sequencing used blood. The J gene is TRBJ2-3, the V gene TRBV5-1, with 14 bases identical to TRBD2. CDR3 in amino acids: CASSSGLAGARTDTQYF. As DNA, the CDR3 is TGCGCCAGCAGCTCGGGACTAGCGGGGGCGCGCACAGATACGCAGTATTTT.